This TCR beta chain was captured by sequencing in a study of follicular helper T cells after annual influenza vaccination. With respect to this clone: What it binds is unknown.

General study findings and limits: Day 7 ICOS+CD38+ clones were most often found later in ICOS-CD38- cTfh cells. Each annual vaccination recalled recurring oligoclonal ICOS+CD38+ cTfh clonotypes.

As for time point: 2014-2015 season, pre-vaccination. Donors were community-dwelling with no influenza vaccine in the prior 6 months. Non-naive CD4+CXCR5+PD-1+ cTfh were sorted into ICOS+CD38+ and ICOS-CD38- fractions. The CDR3 sequence is 13 residues long. The V and J ends lost 4 bases and 8 bases, in that order; junction bases with no gene match: 6. Looked up from germline, CDR1 is SGHDT and CDR2 is YYEEEE. TCRdb keeps only in-frame clones here, not all; method: immunoSEQ multiplex PCR. The sample holds several thousand clones, 80% seen once. The chain is built from TRBV5-6 and TRBJ2-1; 7 nucleotides line up with TRBD1. The source was CXCR5+ CD38- circulating T follicular helper cells from blood, collected on the day of influenza vaccination. Subset here: circulating Tfh, non-naive CD4+CXCR5+PD-1+ (ICOS+CD38+ or ICOS-CD38-). This TCR was sampled from an adult who received the influenza vaccine. CDR3 coding DNA: TGTGCCAGCAGCAGGCTTGACAGGGATGAGCAGTTCTTC. It codes for CASSRLDRDEQFF.